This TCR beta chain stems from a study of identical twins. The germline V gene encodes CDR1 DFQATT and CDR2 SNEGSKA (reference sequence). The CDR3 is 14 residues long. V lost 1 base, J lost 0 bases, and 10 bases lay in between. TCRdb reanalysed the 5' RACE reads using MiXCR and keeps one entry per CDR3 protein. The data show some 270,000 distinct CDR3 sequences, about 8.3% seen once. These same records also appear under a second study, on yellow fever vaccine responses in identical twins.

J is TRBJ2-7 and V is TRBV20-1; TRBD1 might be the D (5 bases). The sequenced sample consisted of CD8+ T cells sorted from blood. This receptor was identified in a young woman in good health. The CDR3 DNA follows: TGCAGTGCTAGAGCCCCAGGGCCCTCCTACGAGCAGTACTTC. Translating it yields CSARAPGPSYEQYF.